Sequencing of this T cell receptor (beta chain) was carried out in a study of blood T cell repertoires in COVID-19. As for the study in general: PBMCs, B-cell-depleted T cells, or T cells provided the cDNA or gDNA that made up the material.

Measured with immunoSEQ multiplex PCR; TCRdb has only the in-frame clones, and not every one. In the table there are 150,000 to 250,000 clones, around 79% of which are singletons. The sequence came from a woman in her thirties or forties with COVID-19, enrolled during active disease. Material: peripheral blood.

The DNA of the CDR3 is TGTGCCAGCAGCGGAGTAACAGGGGGTTTCTCAACAGATACGCAGTATTTT. Translation gives CASSGVTGGFSTDTQYF. The rearrangement joins TRBV9 to TRBJ2-3; the match to TRBD1 covers 8 bases. Germline V gene sequence: CDR1 SGDLS, CDR2 YYNGEE. The trim removed 3 bases at V and 3 bases at J, leaving 12 bases unmatched. The CDR3 is 17 amino acids.